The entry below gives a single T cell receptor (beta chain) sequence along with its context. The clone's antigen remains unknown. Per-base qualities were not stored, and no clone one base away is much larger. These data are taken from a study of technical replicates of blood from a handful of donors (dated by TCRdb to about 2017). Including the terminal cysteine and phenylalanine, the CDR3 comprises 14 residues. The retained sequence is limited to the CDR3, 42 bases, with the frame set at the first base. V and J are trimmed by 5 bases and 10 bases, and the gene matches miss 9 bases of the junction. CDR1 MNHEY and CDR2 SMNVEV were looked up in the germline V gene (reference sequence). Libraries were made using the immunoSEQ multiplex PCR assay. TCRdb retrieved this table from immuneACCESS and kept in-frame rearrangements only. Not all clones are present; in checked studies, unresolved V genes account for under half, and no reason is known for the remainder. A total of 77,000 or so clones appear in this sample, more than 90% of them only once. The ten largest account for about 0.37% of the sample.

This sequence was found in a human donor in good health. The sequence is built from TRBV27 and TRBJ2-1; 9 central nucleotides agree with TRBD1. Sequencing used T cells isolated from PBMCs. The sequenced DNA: TGTGCCAGCAGTCTGGGACAGGGTATGCGGGAGCAGTTCTTC. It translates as CASSLGQGMREQFF.